The present T cell receptor (beta chain) was sequenced within a study of identical twins. This CDR3 region has 13 residues. Germline CDR1 LGHDT, CDR2 YNNKEL (reference sequence). J lost 6 bases, V lost 6 bases, and 7 bases had no gene match. A universal primer site was added by template switching, and unique molecular identifiers were carried by the cDNA. TCRdb reprocessed the 5' RACE reads with MiXCR, giving one entry per CDR3 protein. This sample has 1.5 million to 2 million distinct CDR3 sequences, with around a third found just once. Donors were all healthy Caucasians. The sample holds many counts of this clonotype. As yet, its antigen is unknown. Whole-study findings and limits: Researchers caution that invariant MAIT and iNKT cells could partly confound zero-insertion analyses.

The gene calls are TRBV3-1 and TRBJ1-2; the match to TRBD1 covers 7 bases. The source is a newborn girl in good health. Material: cord blood. CDR3 residues: CASSQDRRNGYTF. The DNA of the CDR3 is TGTGCCAGCAGTCAGGACAGGAGAAATGGCTACACCTTC.